This T cell receptor (beta chain) was observed in a study of blood T cell repertoires in COVID-19. Sequencing was performed with immunoSEQ multiplex PCR; in TCRdb, only in-frame clones are kept and a portion is missing. This sample yields approximately 410,000 clones, of which roughly 90% are seen a single time; more than 1.4% belongs to the top ten. Sequences were obtained from peripheral blood. The sequence was obtained from a woman in her twenties or thirties with active or convalescent COVID-19.

This CDR3 is CASSVAGTSTYEQYF. The CDR3 DNA reads as TGTGCCAGCAGCGTAGCCGGGACTAGCACCTACGAGCAGTACTTC. The chain couples TRBV5-6 to TRBJ2-7; 9 nucleotides agree with TRBD2. Unmatched junction bases numbered 7, after V lost 4 bases and J lost 2 bases. CDR1 and CDR2 from the germline V gene are SGHDT and YYEEEE. The CDR3 covers 15 residues.